The clone carrying this T cell receptor beta chain was seen at least ten times. The sample comes from a study of T cells in Graves' hyperthyroidism and ophthalmopathy. Germline values: CDR1 MGHDK, CDR2 SYGVNS. The CDR3 consists of 14 residues. Trimming left V 6 bases short and J 3 bases short, with 12 bases between. Amplified TCR beta CDR3 regions derived from RNA transcripts. The HTBI set primed first-round TCR CDR3 RT-PCR. TCRdb itself ran the multiplex PCR reads through MiXCR, one entry per CDR3 protein. Of 560,000 or so distinct CDR3 sequences listed, about half are singletons. The chain couples TRBV25-1 to TRBJ1-3, with D perhaps TRBD1 (5 bases). Sequencing was done on a sample of peripheral blood or thyroid tissue (not recorded which). The source is a woman younger than 30 with Graves' hyperthyroidism. The CDR3 protein is CASSLGGYGNTIYF. For the CDR3, the DNA is TGTGCCAGCAGCCTTGGGGGATATGGAAACACCATATATTTT.